The 25 T cell receptor beta chains below all came from one sample that was sequenced in a study of shared clonotypes between healthy human individuals. This table comes from immunoSEQ multiplex PCR, and its TCRdb copy is limited to in-frame clones, with some not included. The sample consists of 2 million to 2.5 million clones, more than 80% of them appearing once. The sequenced sample consisted of naive CD4+ T cells from PBMCs. The sample's subset: CD45RA+ positively selected. The source of these receptors is a man younger than 30 in good health. Some clones in this sample may be carry-over from other donors' samples.

CDR3 amino acids: CASSAGTGVTEAFF. The CDR3 DNA reads TGTGCCAGCAGCGCCGGGACCGGGGTCACTGAAGCTTTCTTT. The V and J genes are TRBV6-1 and TRBJ1-1, with D tentatively TRBD1 (5 bases). CDR3 length equals 14 residues. Germline CDR1 reads MNHNS; CDR2 reads SASEGT. Trimming stripped 6 bases from V and 4 bases from J, with 15 bases between.

This rearrangement joins TRBV10-3 to TRBJ1-1, with D possibly matching TRBD1 (6 bases). Trimming left V 6 bases short and J 0 bases short, with 11 bases between. The CDR3 length is 14 residues. The germline V gene encodes CDR1 ENHRY and CDR2 SYGVKD. The CDR3 DNA is TGTGCCATCAGACAGGGTCTAATGAACACTGAAGCTTTCTTT. Translation: CAIRQGLMNTEAFF.

V gene TRBV30 combines with J gene TRBJ2-1; the D gene is possibly TRBD2 (7 bases). Trimming removed 3 bases from V and 7 bases from J, with 13 bases in between. The CDR3 length is 13 residues. Germline V lookup: CDR1 GTSNPN, CDR2 SVGIG (reference sequence). The CDR3 DNA reads TGTGCCTGGAGAAAGGGGGGGAGGAATGAGCAGTTCTTC. The encoded protein is CAWRKGGRNEQFF.

Comment on this clone: This same CDR3 is encoded by further DNA sequences in the sample. The chain uses TRBV5-1 and TRBJ1-5; no clear D gene. The CDR3 is 15 residues long. The germline V gene encodes CDR1 SGHRS and CDR2 YFSETQ. V shed 0 bases and J shed 0 bases, with 7 bases lying between them. The CDR3 DNA follows: TGCGCCAGCAGCTTGGAGGGATATAGCAATCAGCCCCAGCATTTT. It specifies CASSLEGYSNQPQHF.

Turning to this clone: Other DNA sequences in the same sample also yield this CDR3. The rearrangement uses TRBV7-3 and TRBJ2-5; TRBD2 might be the D (5 bases). The V gene lost 2 bases and the J gene lost 1 base, with 5 bases spanning the gap. The CDR3 runs to 13 residues. Germline CDR1 reads SGHTA; CDR2 reads FQGTGA. The CDR3 DNA is TGTGCCAGCAGCTTAGAGGGCCAAGAGACCCAGTACTTC. Translation: CASSLEGQETQYF.

V gene TRBV30 combines with J gene TRBJ1-2; 7 bases fit TRBD1. The V and J ends lost 2 bases and 7 bases, in that order; junction bases with no gene match: 7. The CDR3 extends over 13 amino acids. Germline V lookup: CDR1 GTSNPN, CDR2 SVGIG (reference sequence). Here the CDR3 DNA reads TGTGCCTGGAGTATACAGGGGCGTAGTGGCTACACCTTC. It encodes CAWSIQGRSGYTF.

The gene calls are TRBV5-1 and TRBJ1-2, with 8 bases fitting TRBD1. The ends lost 7 bases at V and 2 bases at J; junction bases unmatched: 7. The germline CDR1 and CDR2 sequences are SGHRS and YFSETQ. The CDR3 extends over 14 amino acids. The CDR3 sequence: CASWDRRQNYGYTF. The DNA of the CDR3 is TGCGCCAGCTGGGACAGGAGGCAAAACTATGGCTACACCTTC.

This clone has a handful of counts. V gene TRBV6-6 combines with J gene TRBJ1-5; D gene unclear. The length of the CDR3 is 13 residues. V dropped 0 bases and J dropped 6 bases, with 6 bases sitting between them. The V gene's germline CDR1 is MNHNY and CDR2 SVGAGI (reference sequence). CDR3 nucleotides: TGTGCCAGCAGTTACTCGATATCTCAGCCCCAGCATTTT. Translated, it gives CASSYSISQPQHF.

The V call is TRBV10-2, the J call TRBJ2-3, with D perhaps matching TRBD2 (6 bases). Germline-derived CDR1 and CDR2 are WSHSY and SAAADI. V lost 5 bases to trimming and J lost 0 bases, with 6 bases between them. The CDR3 runs to 13 residues. Written as DNA, the CDR3 is TGCGCCAGCAGTAGCGGGAGCACAGATACGCAGTATTTT. Residues: CASSSGSTDTQYF.

J is TRBJ1-4 and V is TRBV5-1; D remains unclear. This CDR3 comprises 15 residues. Germline V gene lookup returns CDR1 SGHRS and CDR2 YFSETQ. V gave up 4 bases and J gave up 2 bases, with 12 bases separating them. The CDR3 region is CASSRRPGTNEKLFF. CDR3 DNA: TGCGCCAGCAGCAGGCGCCCGGGTACTAATGAAAAACTGTTTTTT.

V gene TRBV2 combines with J gene TRBJ2-7; TRBD2 agrees at 9 bases. Germline loops: CDR1 SNHLY, CDR2 FYNNEI. J lost 3 bases, V lost 6 bases, and 3 bases had no gene match. The CDR3 is 13 amino acids. CDR3 in DNA: TGTGCCAGCAGAGCGACTAGCGGCTACGAGCAGTACTTC. It translates to CASRATSGYEQYF.

The J gene is TRBJ2-2, the V gene TRBV27; no clear D. Germline V CDR1 and CDR2: MNHEY, SMNVEV (reference sequence). CDR3 length equals 15 residues. Trimming took off 2 bases at V and 2 bases at J, with 9 bases between the two ends. The CDR3 region has the DNA TGTGCCAGCAGTTTAGATTGGAGAAACACCGGGGAGCTGTTTTTT. Its protein is CASSLDWRNTGELFF.

In the case of this clone: The sample holds other DNA sequences that translate to the same CDR3. The chain employs TRBV7-2 and TRBJ2-2; 7 bases agree with TRBD1. CDR1 and CDR2 from the germline V gene are SGHTA and FQGNSA. Trimming took 1 base from V and 0 from J; bases not matched to a gene: 2. CDR3 length: 16 residues. The CDR3 is CASSLVGTANTGELFF. In nucleotides, the CDR3 is TGTGCCAGCAGCTTAGTTGGGACAGCGAACACCGGGGAGCTGTTTTTT.

The chain carries TRBV5-1 and TRBJ2-5; no clear D. The V and J ends lost 2 bases and 3 bases respectively, with 11 bases between them. The CDR3 totals 14 residues. The germline V gene encodes CDR1 SGHRS and CDR2 YFSETQ. The CDR3: CASSFLDGEETQYF. The CDR3 DNA reads as TGCGCCAGCAGCTTCCTCGATGGGGAAGAGACCCAGTACTTC.

J is TRBJ2-1 and V is TRBV9; 7 nucleotides match TRBD2. The junction had 8 bases not matched to a gene; V was cut back by 3 bases and J by 2 bases. In germline, CDR1 is SGDLS, CDR2 YYNGEE. The CDR3 loop spans 16 amino acids. The CDR3 DNA is TGTGCCAGCAGCGCTAGGCGGGAGCCCACCTACAATGAGCAGTTCTTC. Encoded protein: CASSARREPTYNEQFF.

This rearrangement joins TRBV14 to TRBJ1-2, with TRBD1 matching 9 bases. V shed 5 bases, J shed 6 bases, and the junction held 4 bases outside the gene matches. Germline V lookup: CDR1 SGHDN, CDR2 FVKESK. CDR3 length: 13 residues. CDR3 residues: CASSSRTGDGYTF. In DNA, the CDR3 is TGTGCCAGCAGCTCCCGGACAGGGGATGGCTACACCTTC.

J is TRBJ2-1 and V is TRBV28; 9 bases line up with TRBD1. The germline CDR1 and CDR2 sequences are MDHEN and SYDVKM. The CDR3 is 15 amino acids. J gave up 4 bases and V 6 bases, and 7 bases lay outside the gene matches. The CDR3, as DNA: TGTGCCAGCAGGGACCGGGACAGGGATTACAATGAGCAGTTCTTC. Encoded protein: CASRDRDRDYNEQFF.

The gene calls are TRBV27 and TRBJ1-3; weak D call: TRBD1 (5 bases). The V end lost 3 bases, the J end lost 7 bases, and 16 bases lay between the germline ends. The CDR3 totals 15 residues. Germline V lookup: CDR1 MNHEY, CDR2 SMNVEV (reference sequence). This chain's CDR3 is CASSFQGREENTIYF. CDR3 DNA sequence: TGTGCCAGCAGTTTTCAGGGAAGGGAGGAGAACACCATATATTTT.

V and J are TRBV14 and TRBJ1-1, with 7 bases aligning to TRBD1. The CDR3 is made up of 15 amino acids. The germline V gene encodes CDR1 SGHDN and CDR2 FVKESK. Trimming at V came to 4 bases and at J to 7 bases, leaving 12 bases not matched to a gene. CDR3 in amino acids: CASSRAVQGWGEAFF. The CDR3 nucleotides read TGTGCCAGCAGCCGGGCGGTACAGGGGTGGGGTGAAGCTTTCTTT.

The chain carries TRBV5-1 and TRBJ2-7, with 14 bases matching TRBD2. CDR1 is SGHRS, CDR2 YFSETQ, per germline. V was pared by 4 bases and J by 3 bases, with 3 bases of the junction left unmatched. The CDR3 spans 15 residues. CDR3 bases: TGCGCCAGCAGCGAGGGACTAGCGGGAGTCTACGAGCAGTACTTC. Residues: CASSEGLAGVYEQYF.

V is TRBV5-8 and J is TRBJ1-1, with 10 bases that match TRBD1. In germline, CDR1 is SGHTS, CDR2 YDEGEE. V shed 8 bases, J shed 1 base, and the junction held 8 bases outside the gene matches. The CDR3 length is 15 residues. The CDR3, as DNA: TGTGCCAGTCGGGACAGGGGACTATCGAACACTGAAGCTTTCTTT. Its protein is CASRDRGLSNTEAFF.

The chain is built from TRBV5-1 and TRBJ2-1; D call uncertain. Trimming took off 0 bases at V and 7 bases at J, with 11 bases between the two ends. CDR3 size: 14 residues. Germline V CDR1 and CDR2: SGHRS, YFSETQ. The CDR3 sequence: CASSLESLSNEQFF. CDR3 nucleotide sequence: TGCGCCAGCAGCTTGGAGTCTTTATCTAATGAGCAGTTCTTC. Using reference TRBV5-1 and TRBJ2-1 for the parts outside the CDR3, the full variable domain is KAGVTQTPRYLIKTRGQQVTLSCSPISGHRSVSWYQQTPGQGLQFLFEYFSETQRNKGNFPGRFSGRQFSNSRSEMNVSTLELGDSALYLCASSLESLSNEQFFGPGTRLTVL.

This clone has just a few counts. This chain joins TRBV28 and TRBJ1-3; 7 nucleotides match TRBD1. CDR3 length equals 11 residues. V dropped 5 bases and J dropped 16; count of bases not matched to a gene: 8. Germline values: CDR1 MDHEN, CDR2 SYDVKM. The CDR3 region has the DNA TGTGCCAGCAGTCGGACAGGTGGACCCTATTTT. Amino acid sequence: CASSRTGGPYF.

This rearrangement joins TRBV25-1 to TRBJ1-5, with D possibly TRBD1 on 5 matching bases. Germline lookup yields CDR1 MGHDK and CDR2 SYGVNS. V shed 3 bases and J shed 0 bases, with 9 bases lying between them. The CDR3 contains 15 residues. Here the CDR3 DNA reads TGTGCCAGCAGTGAGGCAGGGATTAGCAATCAGCCCCAGCATTTT. Encoded protein: CASSEAGISNQPQHF.

V is TRBV2 and J is TRBJ2-7, with D perhaps being TRBD1 or TRBD2 (5 bases each). Germline lookup yields CDR1 SNHLY and CDR2 FYNNEI. The CDR3 loop spans 13 amino acids. Trimming stripped 2 bases from V and 7 bases from J, with 12 bases between. As DNA, the CDR3 is TGTGCCAGCAGTGAAAGGGGACCCCAGGAGCAGTACTTC. Translation gives CASSERGPQEQYF.